Sequencing of this T cell receptor (beta chain) was carried out in a study of post-analysis software for immune sequencing data. Study overall: The cohort encompassed relapsing-remitting, secondary progressive and progressive-relapsing multiple sclerosis disease courses.

Regarding the study as a whole: Patients used several TRBV segments, including TRBV5-6, TRBV5-1 and TRBV20-1, more often than controls. There was significantly lower normalized Chao1 diversity in multiple sclerosis patients than in controls.

Unique molecular identifiers were built into the TCR beta cDNA libraries. The T cell input of about 0.9 to 11 million gave about half a million cDNA molecules. Each CDR3 protein gets one entry after TCRdb re-called the PCR reads with MiXCR. This sample yields roughly 430,000 distinct CDR3 sequences, of which more than 30% are seen a single time; under 9% belongs to the top ten. Details on this clonotype: The antigen remains unidentified.

The CDR3 is made up of 20 amino acids. Germline V CDR1 and CDR2: LNHNV, YYDKDF (reference sequence). V was pared by 0 bases and J by 0 bases, with 22 bases between. The origin of this receptor is a girl aged 2-9 years with multiple sclerosis. V is TRBV15 and J is TRBJ2-3; TRBD2 is a possible D gene (5 bases). Sequences were obtained from blood. The CDR3 region is CATSRDWPAVSDSSTDTQYF. The CDR3 DNA reads as TGTGCCACCAGCAGAGATTGGCCAGCGGTATCTGACTCTAGCACAGATACGCAGTATTTT.